This paragraph reports one T cell receptor beta chain. The antigen remains undetermined. In nominal health when sampled, donors likely had unrecorded immune exposures nonetheless. The PCR had 60 Vbeta and 13 Jbeta primers. Assay: immunoSEQ multiplex PCR; the TCRdb copy retains only in-frame clones and omits some. In the table there are tens of thousands of clones, roughly 79% of which are singletons. The data derive from a study of cytomegalovirus exposure and HLA in healthy donors. V lost 7 bases and J lost 0, with 4 bases in between. Looked up from germline, CDR1 is MDHEN and CDR2 is SYDVKM. The CDR3 sequence is 12 residues long. Study results and limitations: Reported findings show TCR beta sequences accurately forecast HLA-A and HLA-B alleles in most subjects. Presence/absence analyses rested on an assumption that sequencing depth was roughly uniform across donors. In a later analysis, V- and J-gene trimming of beta chains associated with a DCLRE1C missense variant, replicated independently.

The chain employs TRBV28 and TRBJ1-5; unclear D gene. The source material was PBMCs. This receptor was identified in a man in his fifties in good health and CMV-seronegative. The CDR3 is CASIRSNQPQHF. In DNA form, the CDR3 reads TGTGCCAGCATCCGTAGCAATCAGCCCCAGCATTTT.